The 13 T cell receptor beta chains reported below all come from one sample, sequenced in a study of CD8+CD57+ T cells in acquired aplastic anemia. Genomic DNA was employed as the template in profiling TCR beta VDJ and CDR3. TCRdb used MiXCR to reprocess the reads, holding one entry per CDR3 protein. The sample yields around 200,000 distinct CDR3 sequences, 65% seen once. The patients chosen for sequencing had shown expansion of CD8+CD57+ cells (detected by flow cytometry). The sample consisted of sorted CD4+, CD8+, or CD8+CD57+ T cells (not recorded which) from PBMCs. All receptors derive from a human donor with aplastic anemia.

The chain joins TRBV20-1 to TRBJ2-2; D is uncertain. This CDR3 contains 14 residues. Trimming stripped 0 bases from V and 1 base from J, with 6 bases between. Germline V gene lookup returns CDR1 DFQATT and CDR2 SNEGSKA (reference sequence). CDR3 region: CSAREFQNTGELFF. Written as DNA, the CDR3 is TGCAGTGCTAGAGAGTTCCAGAACACCGGGGAGCTGTTTTTT.

The chain joins TRBV24-1 to TRBJ2-6; 7 bases fit TRBD2. The ends lost 4 bases at V and 0 bases at J; junction bases unmatched: 5. CDR3 size: 17 residues. Per the germline V gene, CDR1 is KGHDR and CDR2 is SFDVKD. The CDR3 sequence is CATSDGRRYSGANVLTF. CDR3 nucleotides: TGTGCCACCAGTGACGGGAGGCGCTACTCTGGGGCCAACGTCCTGACTTTC.

V and J are TRBV7-9 and TRBJ2-1; TRBD1 agrees at 8 bases. With 3 bases clipped from V and 7 bases from J, the junction kept 5 bases outside the gene matches. The CDR3 has 14 amino acids. CDR1 SEHNR and CDR2 FQNEAQ come from the germline V gene (reference sequence). The CDR3 DNA sequence: TGTGCCAGCAGCTTCGGACAGGGTCGGAATGAGCAGTTCTTC. It translates to CASSFGQGRNEQFF.

This chain links TRBV19 with TRBJ2-2; D unclear. CDR3 length: 13 residues. Germline CDR1 and CDR2: LNHDA and SQIVND (reference sequence). Trimming pared 7 bases from V and 0 bases from J, leaving 6 bases between. This chain's CDR3 is CASNSANTGELFF. As DNA, the CDR3 is TGTGCCAGTAATTCTGCGAACACCGGGGAGCTGTTTTTT. Combining the CDR3 with reference TRBV19 and TRBJ2-2 gives the whole variable domain DGGITQSPKYLFRKEGQNVTLSCEQNLNHDAMYWYRQDPGQGLRLIYYSQIVNDFQKGDIAEGYSVSREKKESFPLTVTSAQKNPTAFYLCASNSANTGELFFGEGSRLTVL.

This CDR3 is CASSLGTVNNSPLHF. The CDR3 nucleotides are TGCGCCAGCAGCTTGGGGACAGTCAATAATTCACCCCTCCACTTT. The chain joins TRBV5-1 to TRBJ1-6, with D perhaps TRBD1 (6 bases). CDR3 length equals 15 residues. CDR1 is SGHRS, CDR2 YFSETQ, per germline. V was clipped by 0 bases and J by 5 bases, with 9 bases between them.

This clonotype was detected once. Given a much more abundant clone one base away, this may be a read error. The chain has TRBV30 and TRBJ2-7; maybe TRBD2 (6 bases). This CDR3 is 13 amino acids long. Germline CDR1 is GTSNPN and CDR2 is SVGIG (reference sequence). The V gene lost 3 bases and the J gene lost 5 bases, with 14 bases spanning the gap. The CDR3 region has the DNA TGTGCCTGGAGCCGGGACGGGGGAGACGAGCAGTACTTC. Translation: CAWSRDGGDEQYF. The whole variable domain, filled in from reference TRBV30 and TRBJ2-7, reads SQTIHQWPATLVQPVGSPLSLECTVEGTSNPNLYWYRQAAGRGLQLLFYSVGIGQISSEVPQNLSASRPQDRQFILSSKKLLLSDSGFYLCAWSRDGGDEQYFGPGTRLTVT.

At least ten counts were recorded for this clonotype. One end of the junction is discordant with germline, which a read error may explain. CDR3 protein: CSASNIEAFF. DNA of the CDR3: TGCAGTGCTAGCAACATTGAAGCTTTCTTT. The chain is built from TRBV20-1 and TRBJ1-1; no clear D. This CDR3 spans 10 amino acids. Germline V gene sequence: CDR1 DFQATT, CDR2 SNEGSKA (reference sequence).

The chain links TRBV12-3 or TRBV12-4 to TRBJ2-1; 8 bases are a match to TRBD1. The CDR3 runs to 15 residues. The J segment lost 7 bases and the V segment lost 2 bases, leaving 7 bases of the junction unmatched. In nucleotides, the CDR3 is TGTGCCAGCAGTTTAAGGACAGGGATTGCAAATGAGCAGTTCTTC. Amino acids: CASSLRTGIANEQFF.

The rearrangement joins TRBV9 to TRBJ2-1; 7 bases map to TRBD2. CDR1 and CDR2 from the germline V gene are SGDLS and YYNGEE. After removal of 4 bases from V and 7 bases from J, the junction contained 11 bases not matched to a gene. This CDR3 region has 15 residues. In DNA form, the CDR3 reads TGTGCCAGCAGCCACTCGGGCGGGAGATTGAATGAGCAGTTCTTC. The encoded protein is CASSHSGGRLNEQFF. Together with reference TRBV9 and TRBJ2-1, the CDR3 gives the full variable domain: DSGVTQTPKHLITATGQRVTLRCSPRSGDLSVYWYQQSLDQGLQFLIQYYNGEERAKGNILERFSAQQFPDLHSELNLSSLELGDSALYFCASSHSGGRLNEQFFGPGTRLTVL.

There are a few counts of this clonotype. V and J are TRBV2 and TRBJ2-7, with TRBD1 matching over 9 bases. Germline CDR1 SNHLY, CDR2 FYNNEI. This CDR3 spans 14 amino acids. With 6 bases clipped from V and 3 bases from J, the junction kept 6 bases outside the gene matches. The CDR3 protein is CASSLGQGVYEQYF. The CDR3 bases are TGTGCCAGCAGCTTGGGACAGGGAGTCTACGAGCAGTACTTC.

The sample holds one count of this clonotype. This chain joins TRBV20-1 and TRBJ1-2; D is unresolved. CDR3 length: 9 residues. Looked up from germline, CDR1 is DFQATT and CDR2 is SNEGSKA (reference sequence). The germline V and J ends were trimmed by 3 bases and 7 bases, with 3 bases remaining between them. This chain's CDR3 is CSASTGYTF. In DNA, the CDR3 is TGCAGTGCTAGCACTGGCTACACCTTC.

This sequence joins TRBV24-1 and TRBJ1-5; D is uncertain. The length of the CDR3 is 14 residues. V gave up 2 bases and J gave up 4 bases, with 8 bases separating them. In germline, CDR1 is KGHDR, CDR2 SFDVKD. DNA of the CDR3: TGTGCCACCAGTGATTCTACAGTTAATCAGCCCCAGCATTTT. It yields the protein CATSDSTVNQPQHF.

This clonotype occurred once. The genes are TRBV29-1 and TRBJ2-3; D is possibly TRBD2 (5 bases). Germline loops: CDR1 SQVTM, CDR2 ANQGSEA. V dropped 1 base and J dropped 0 bases, with 5 bases sitting between them. The CDR3 spans 13 residues. The CDR3 spells CSVEGTSTDTQYF. The CDR3 region has the DNA TGCAGCGTTGAAGGGACTAGCACAGATACGCAGTATTTT.